This T cell receptor beta chain was captured by sequencing in a study of T cells after yellow fever vaccination (dated by TCRdb to between 2017 and 2020). About the investigation overall: The SMART-Seq v4 Ultra Low Input RNA kit was used to prepare libraries from fractions with low cell numbers. To track T-cell clones before and after primary and booster YFV17D yellow fever vaccination, bulk TCR alpha and beta repertoires were sequenced longitudinally. Two healthy male donors, one aged 18 to 29 and one aged 30 to 40 years, were included in the cohort. Bulk PBMC replicates and cell subsets were isolated from blood drawn at multiple timepoints before and after both primary and secondary immunization.

Synthesis of TCR cDNA relied on 5'RACE template switching, a step that introduced a universal primer site along with unique molecular identifiers. cDNA synthesis was primed from both the TCR alpha and TCR beta constant segments. Two PCR steps were used to amplify libraries, with sample barcodes and sequencing adapters being added in the second step. Sequencing of libraries was done on Illumina HiSeq 2500 (2x100 bp) or NovaSeq (2x150 bp). In the authors' own workflow: Demultiplexing of reads and collapsing into UMI consensus sequences were performed with MIGEC, and V(D)J alignment was carried out with MiXCR. Vaccine-responding clonotypes were identified with edgeR using replicate PBMC samples, with FDR below 0.01 and a log2 fold change above 5 up to day 15 being required. Bulk clonotypes were assigned CD4 or CD8 identity according to which sequenced CD4 or CD8 repertoire held them at higher abundance. The raw public reads went through TCRdb reprocessing: fastp at Q25, MiXCR clone calling, in-frame beta chains kept. Each record represents a unique CDR3 protein, reported with the most common genes and DNA among its rows. The V and J calls follow TCRdb's processing rather than the paper's. In this sample the table shows about 210,000 distinct CDR3 sequences, 6.5% to 7.5% of which occur a single time. Together, the top ten hold approximately 0.99% of the sample.

About this clonotype itself: No antigen is known for it. Base qualities were left out, and no much larger clone turns up one base away.

Via the germline V gene, CDR1 is SGHRS and CDR2 YFSETQ. V is pared back by 0 bases and J by 3 bases, with 9 bases lying between the germline termini. Including the terminal cysteine and phenylalanine, the CDR3 comprises 14 residues. The retained sequence is limited to the CDR3, 42 bases, with the frame set at the first base. The treatment or condition label, read with the paper, signifies: live attenuated yellow fever vaccine strain. PBMCs were isolated from peripheral blood using a standard Ficoll-Paque protocol. Dynabeads CD4 and CD8 positive selection kits were used to isolate the CD4 and CD8 T-cell fractions. TriZol was used to extract RNA from bulk PBMCs, from CD4 and CD8 fractions, and from dextramer-positive and dextramer-negative fractions. Study-level results and caveats: Compared with the primary T-cell response, the secondary T-cell response was weaker but faster, peaking on day 5 rather than day 15. Because abundant contaminating clonotypes from the bulk population could be contained in FACS-sorted repertoires, computational filtering was required. Because only a couple of donors were included in the study, the extent to which the findings can be generalized is limited. A small share of clonotypes occurred in both CD4 and CD8 compartments, likely arising from convergent recombination. After the booster, most clones that had expanded after primary vaccination were detected again (about 95% of CD4 and around nine tenths of CD8), suggesting broad maintenance of memory.

The receptor comes from a man aged 30 to 39 who received the YFV17D yellow fever vaccine. Recombination joined TRBV5-1 with TRBJ1-1; no D gene can be assigned with confidence. Sequences were derived from CD4+ T cells sorted from PBMCs, sampled on the day of the yellow fever booster vaccination. In nucleotide form, the sequence is TGCGCCAGCAGCTTGGGGAGCAGGTACACTGAAGCTTTCTTT. Its amino acids are CASSLGSRYTEAFF.